This TCR beta chain emerged from a study of T cells in Graves' hyperthyroidism and ophthalmopathy (dated by TCRdb to about 2019). Regarding the research as a whole: Peripheral blood samples were taken at initial diagnosis, before any treatment was given. An independent validation cohort of around 19 hyperthyroidism patients and roughly 16 patients who later progressed to ophthalmopathy tested prospective prediction of ophthalmopathy. The study also compared thyroid tissue and blood T-cell repertoires from five or six Graves' hyperthyroidism patients. After blood sampling, hyperthyroidism patients were treated with methimazole at a starting dose of 30 mg daily, and ophthalmopathy patients were treated with high-dose intravenous methylprednisolone. TCR V-J signatures able to tell the groups apart were searched for in a discovery cohort of 100 or so patients, of whom over 40 had Graves' ophthalmopathy and about 60 had stable Graves' hyperthyroidism. The paper describes TCR Vbeta CDR3 sequencing of 120 to 150 peripheral blood samples, made up of roughly 40 ophthalmopathy patients, approximately 76 hyperthyroidism patients and roughly 17 progressor patients. The 75 to 100 discovery patients were randomly split 7:3 into training and test sets. Here is what the overall study found, with its caveats: Sample size was not statistically predetermined, and blinding of investigators to group allocation was not performed. Most expanded thyroid clonotypes (frequency above 0.001) were also found in blood, which suggests that blood repertoires may mirror thyroid immune responses. During validation, the model predicted progression to ophthalmopathy a median of about 6.3 months ahead of onset, with more than 60% sensitivity and under 85% specificity. Ophthalmopathy was separated from stable hyperthyroidism by a 13 V-J signature model, with approximately 90% sensitivity and around 81% specificity obtained in cross-validation and 80%/75% obtained in testing.

The TCR beta CDR3 regions were amplified from RNA transcripts. The first round of RT-PCR for the TCR CDR3 was performed with the HTBI primer set and the Qiagen OneStep RT-PCR kit. Libraries were constructed in a second round of multiplex PCR, after which size selection and purification were carried out. The libraries were sequenced on an Illumina HiSeq2000 using paired-end 100 bp reads. In the authors' own workflow: SOAPnuke was used to process the raw data, throwing out any read that contained adapters or uncalled bases, had a mean Phred below 15, or lacked an exact constant-primer or identifier match. High-quality paired reads were merged using COPE v1.2.5, and each unique nucleotide sequence was defined as a clonotype. MiTCR v1.1 was used to align the clonotypes against IMGT TRBV, TRBD and TRBJ reference segments. Only V-J combinations with frequency above 0.0001, covering 98% to 99.2% of repertoires, were analysed. A TCS score was defined as the ratio of F50 (clonal expansion) to E x V (chaos), with BLOSUM62-based TCRdist applied between CDR3 peptides within each V-J. Welch's t-statistics and random forest reduced roughly 500 V-J features to about 12, which were used in a naive Bayes classifier (R e1071). Through fastp at Q25 and MiXCR, TCRdb rebuilt clones from the public reads, retaining in-frame beta chains. Every distinct CDR3 protein forms one entry, paired with its most common genes and DNA. These V and J calls originate from TCRdb's pipeline instead of the authors' own analysis. Counted in this sample were around 350,000 distinct CDR3 sequences; just under 25% of them appeared once. The top ten constitute roughly 80% of the sample.

Details on this clonotype: Its antigen remains undetermined. No much larger clone exists at a distance of one base, and base qualities are not known.

The germline V and J ends show losses of 5 bases and 5 bases respectively, and no gene match explains 4 bases of the junction. CDR1 and CDR2 (KGHDR, SFDVKD) derive from the germline V gene. Including cysteine and phenylalanine, the CDR3 has 14 amino acids. The sequence is cut down to CDR3 DNA, 42 bases in frame from base 1. Stable Graves' hyperthyroidism was defined as the absence of progression to ophthalmopathy over 18 months of follow-up. Hyperthyroidism patients were newly diagnosed, had a disease duration of under 2 months, and were aged 18 to 65 years. Exclusion was applied to patients with uncontrolled infections, other autoimmune diseases, pregnancy or lactation. Diagnoses were established on the basis of clinical symptoms, serum thyroxine and TRAb, thyroid ultrasound, and orbital computed tomography. PBMCs were isolated from 10 ml of fresh peripheral blood by Ficoll-Paque density gradient centrifugation. Total RNA was extracted with Trizol reagent, and quality was checked on an Agilent 2100 Bioanalyzer.

Recombination connected TRBV24-1 to TRBJ2-3; TRBD1 matches 9 bases in the middle. This TCR was sampled from a man in his fifties with Graves' hyperthyroidism. The sequencing sample was made of blood. Here the CDR3 is given as CATSATGGLDTQYF. The sequenced DNA: TGTGCCACCAGTGCTACAGGGGGCTTAGATACGCAGTATTTT.